This TCR beta chain is from a study of OX40 agonist ivuxolimab in advanced cancers. V was cut by 2 bases and J by 9 bases, with 12 bases left in between. Germline values: CDR1 SGHRS, CDR2 YFSETQ. The CDR3 runs 14 residues. Overall study findings and caveats: CD4+ and CD8+ blood T cells expanded clonally by week 6 at 0.1 to 3.0 mg/kg.

The method was immunoSEQ multiplex PCR; TCRdb's version includes in-frame clones alone and lacks a portion of them. The sample lists about 66,000 clones; 85% were seen once. With respect to this clone: The antigen is undetermined.

This TCR came from an adult with an advanced solid tumor such as melanoma, head and neck, liver or kidney cancer. Specimen: CD4+ or CD8+ T cells sorted from blood, collected in a trial of the OX40 agonist ivuxolimab. The chain joins TRBV5-1 to TRBJ1-6; D possibly corresponds to TRBD1 (5 bases). The CDR3 loop is CASSFGQGGSPLHF. CDR3 DNA sequence: TGCGCCAGCAGCTTTGGTCAGGGAGGTTCACCCCTCCACTTT.